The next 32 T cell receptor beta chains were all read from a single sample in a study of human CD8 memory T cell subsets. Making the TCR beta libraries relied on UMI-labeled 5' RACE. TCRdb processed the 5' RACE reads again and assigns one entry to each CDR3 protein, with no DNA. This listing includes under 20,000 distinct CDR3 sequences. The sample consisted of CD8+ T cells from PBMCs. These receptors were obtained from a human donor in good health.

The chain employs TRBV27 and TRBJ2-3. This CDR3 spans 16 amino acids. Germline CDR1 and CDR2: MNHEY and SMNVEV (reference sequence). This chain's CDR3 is CASSFLTGRKLDTQYF.

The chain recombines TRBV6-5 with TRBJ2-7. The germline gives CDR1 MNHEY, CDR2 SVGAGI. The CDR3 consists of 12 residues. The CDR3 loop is CASSYPQGEQYF.

CDR3 loop: CASTFSGVGGNEQFF. The V gene is TRBV12-3 or TRBV12-4, the J gene TRBJ2-1; the D call of TRBD2 rests on TCRdb alone, since no DNA is present to check it. CDR3 length: 15 residues.

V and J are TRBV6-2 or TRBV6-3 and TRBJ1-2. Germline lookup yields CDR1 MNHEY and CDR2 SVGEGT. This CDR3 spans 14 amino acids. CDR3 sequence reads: CASKLWTRDYGYTF.

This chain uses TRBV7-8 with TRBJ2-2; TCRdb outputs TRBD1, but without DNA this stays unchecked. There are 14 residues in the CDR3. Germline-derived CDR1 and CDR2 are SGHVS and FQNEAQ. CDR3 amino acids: CASSLIPATGELFF.

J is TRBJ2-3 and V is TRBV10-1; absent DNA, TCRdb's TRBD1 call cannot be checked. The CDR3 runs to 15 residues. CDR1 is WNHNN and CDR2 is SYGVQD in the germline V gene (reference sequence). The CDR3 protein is CASSDLRGSTDTQYF.

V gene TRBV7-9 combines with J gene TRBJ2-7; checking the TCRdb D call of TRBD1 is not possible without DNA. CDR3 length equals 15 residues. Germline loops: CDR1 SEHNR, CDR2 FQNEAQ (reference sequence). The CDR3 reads CASSPAQGALHEQYF.

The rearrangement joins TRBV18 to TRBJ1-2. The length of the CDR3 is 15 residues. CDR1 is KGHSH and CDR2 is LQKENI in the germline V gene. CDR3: CASSPEDDAGYGYTF.

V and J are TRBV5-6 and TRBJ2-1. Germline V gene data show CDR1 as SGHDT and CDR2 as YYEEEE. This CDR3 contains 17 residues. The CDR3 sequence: CASSLEGHGDFYNEQFF. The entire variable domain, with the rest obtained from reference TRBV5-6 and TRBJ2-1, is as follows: DAGVTQSPTHLIKTRGQQVTLRCSPKSGHDTVSWYQQALGQGPQFIFQYYEEEERQRGNFPDRFSGHQFPNYSSELNVNALLLGDSALYLCASSLEGHGDFYNEQFFGPGTRLTVL.

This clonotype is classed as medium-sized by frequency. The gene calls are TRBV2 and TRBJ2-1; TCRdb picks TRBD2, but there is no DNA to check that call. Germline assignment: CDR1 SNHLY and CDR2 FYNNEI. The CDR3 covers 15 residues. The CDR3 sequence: CASSEATSGYNEQFF.

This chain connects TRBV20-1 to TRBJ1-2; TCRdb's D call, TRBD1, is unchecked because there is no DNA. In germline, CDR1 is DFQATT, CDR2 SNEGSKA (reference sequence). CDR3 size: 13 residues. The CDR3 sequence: CSAGQDYNYGYTF.

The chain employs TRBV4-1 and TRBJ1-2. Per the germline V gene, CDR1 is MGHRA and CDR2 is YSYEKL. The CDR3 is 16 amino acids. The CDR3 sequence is CASSQDSGSANYGYTF.

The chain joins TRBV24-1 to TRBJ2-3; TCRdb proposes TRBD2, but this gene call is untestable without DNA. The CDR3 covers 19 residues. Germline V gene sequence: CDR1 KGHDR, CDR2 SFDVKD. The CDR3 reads CATSDSNWGTSGRTDTQYF.

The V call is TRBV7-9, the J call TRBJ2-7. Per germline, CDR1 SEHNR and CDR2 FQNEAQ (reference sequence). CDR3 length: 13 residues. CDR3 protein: CASSFDSSYEQYF.

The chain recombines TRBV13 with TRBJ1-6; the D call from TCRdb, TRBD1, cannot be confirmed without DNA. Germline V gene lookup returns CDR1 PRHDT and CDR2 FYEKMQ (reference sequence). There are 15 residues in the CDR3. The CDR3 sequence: CASSAGQGNNSPLHF.

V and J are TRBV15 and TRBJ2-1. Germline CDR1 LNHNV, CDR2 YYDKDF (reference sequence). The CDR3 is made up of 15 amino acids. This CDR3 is CATSRGGRLYNEQFF.

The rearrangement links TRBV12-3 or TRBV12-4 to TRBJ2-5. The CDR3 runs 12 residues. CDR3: CASNAYQETQYF.

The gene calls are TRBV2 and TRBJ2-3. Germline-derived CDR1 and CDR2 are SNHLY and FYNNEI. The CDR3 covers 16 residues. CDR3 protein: CASSELHIERLDTQYF.

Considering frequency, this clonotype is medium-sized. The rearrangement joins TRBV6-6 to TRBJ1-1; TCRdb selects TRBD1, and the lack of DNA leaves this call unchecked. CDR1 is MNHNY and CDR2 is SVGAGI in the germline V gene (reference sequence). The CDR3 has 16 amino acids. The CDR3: CASRPGTGVLGTEAFF.

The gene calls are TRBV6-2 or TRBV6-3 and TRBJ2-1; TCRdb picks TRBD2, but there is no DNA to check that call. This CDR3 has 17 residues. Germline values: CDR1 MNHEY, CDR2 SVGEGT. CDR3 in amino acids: CASSYLETSGGPDEQFF.

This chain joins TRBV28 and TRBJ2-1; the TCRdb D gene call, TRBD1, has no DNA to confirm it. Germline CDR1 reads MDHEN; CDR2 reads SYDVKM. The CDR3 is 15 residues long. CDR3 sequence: CASSLYTGTYNEQFF.

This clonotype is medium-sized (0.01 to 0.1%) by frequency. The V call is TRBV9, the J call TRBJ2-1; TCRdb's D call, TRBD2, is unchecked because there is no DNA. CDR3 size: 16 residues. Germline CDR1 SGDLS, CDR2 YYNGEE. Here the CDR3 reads CASSPIAGFSYNEQFF.

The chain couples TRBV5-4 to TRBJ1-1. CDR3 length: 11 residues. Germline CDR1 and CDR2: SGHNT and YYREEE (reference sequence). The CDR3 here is CASSENTEAFF.

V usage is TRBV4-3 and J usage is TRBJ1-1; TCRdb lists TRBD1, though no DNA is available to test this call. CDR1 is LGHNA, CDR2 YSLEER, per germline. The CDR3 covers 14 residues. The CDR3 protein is CASSQEAGYTEAFF.

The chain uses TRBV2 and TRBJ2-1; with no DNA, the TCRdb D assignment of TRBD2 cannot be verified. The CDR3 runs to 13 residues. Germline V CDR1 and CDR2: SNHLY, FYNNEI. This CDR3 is CASSDGGLNEQFF.

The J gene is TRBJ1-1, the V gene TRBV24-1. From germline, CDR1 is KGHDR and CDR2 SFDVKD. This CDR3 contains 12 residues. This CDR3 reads CATGSANTEAFF.

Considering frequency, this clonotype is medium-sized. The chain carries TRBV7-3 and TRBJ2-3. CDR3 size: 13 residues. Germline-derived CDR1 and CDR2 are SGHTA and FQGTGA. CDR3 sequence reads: CASSLLPTDTQYF.

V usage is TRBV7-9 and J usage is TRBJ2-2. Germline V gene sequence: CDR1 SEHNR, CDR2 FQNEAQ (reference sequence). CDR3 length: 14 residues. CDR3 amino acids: CASSLLRNTGELFF.

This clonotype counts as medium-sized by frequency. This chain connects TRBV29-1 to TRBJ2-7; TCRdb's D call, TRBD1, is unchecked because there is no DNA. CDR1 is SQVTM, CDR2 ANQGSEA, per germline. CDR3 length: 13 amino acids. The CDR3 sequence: CSVEATGGYEQYF.

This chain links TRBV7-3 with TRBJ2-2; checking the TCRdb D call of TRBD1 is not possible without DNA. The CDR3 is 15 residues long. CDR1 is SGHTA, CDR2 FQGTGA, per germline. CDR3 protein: CASSPPPGGTGELFF.

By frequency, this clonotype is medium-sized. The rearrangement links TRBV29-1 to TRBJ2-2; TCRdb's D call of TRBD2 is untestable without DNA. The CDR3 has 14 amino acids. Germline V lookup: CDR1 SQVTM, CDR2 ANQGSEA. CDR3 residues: CSVLEVGGTGELFF.

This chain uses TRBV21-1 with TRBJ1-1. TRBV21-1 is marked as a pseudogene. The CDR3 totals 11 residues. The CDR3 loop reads CASSTNTEAFF.